This T cell receptor (beta chain) was sequenced for a study of control samples from healthy donors and cancer patients. The germline V and J ends were trimmed by 1 base and 3 bases, with 11 bases remaining between them. The CDR3 length is 16 residues. CDR1 and CDR2 from the germline V gene are SGHRS and YFSETQ. Libraries were prepared by immunoSEQ multiplex PCR; TCRdb keeps only in-frame clonotypes and omits some of them. The data hold about 120,000 clones, with about 88% observed a single time. This clone was picked up a small number of times. This sequence joins TRBV5-1 and TRBJ2-6; TRBD2 might be the D (6 bases). This TCR derives from a man between 18 and 29 years old in good health. Sequencing was done on a sample of blood. CDR3: CASSLSRLVGANVLTF. CDR3 bases: TGCGCCAGCAGCTTGTCCCGACTAGTTGGGGCCAACGTCCTGACTTTC.